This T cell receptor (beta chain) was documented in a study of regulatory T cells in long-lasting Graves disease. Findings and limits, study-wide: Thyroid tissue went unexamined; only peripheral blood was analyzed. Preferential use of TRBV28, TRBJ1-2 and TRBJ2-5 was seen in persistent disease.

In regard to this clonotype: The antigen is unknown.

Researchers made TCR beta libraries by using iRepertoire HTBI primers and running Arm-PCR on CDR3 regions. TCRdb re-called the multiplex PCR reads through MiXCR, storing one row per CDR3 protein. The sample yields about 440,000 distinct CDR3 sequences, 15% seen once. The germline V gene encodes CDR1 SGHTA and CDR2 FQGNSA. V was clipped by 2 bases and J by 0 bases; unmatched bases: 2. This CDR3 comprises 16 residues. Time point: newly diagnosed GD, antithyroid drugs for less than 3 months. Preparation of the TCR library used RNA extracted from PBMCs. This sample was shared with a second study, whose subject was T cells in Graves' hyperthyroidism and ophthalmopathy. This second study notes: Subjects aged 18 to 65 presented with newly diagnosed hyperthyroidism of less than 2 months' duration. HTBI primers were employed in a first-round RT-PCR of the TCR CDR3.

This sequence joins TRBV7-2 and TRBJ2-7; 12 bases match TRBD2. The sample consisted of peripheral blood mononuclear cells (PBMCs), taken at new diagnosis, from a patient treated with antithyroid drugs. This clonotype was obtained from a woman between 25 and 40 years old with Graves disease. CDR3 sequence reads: CASSLTSGRYSYEQYF. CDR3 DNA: TGTGCCAGCAGCTTAACTAGCGGGAGGTACTCCTACGAGCAGTACTTC.